Presented here are 6 T cell receptor beta chains from one specimen sequenced in a study of shared clonotypes between healthy human individuals (dated by TCRdb to 2019 to 2021). The library relied on the immunoSEQ multiplex PCR assay. In its TCRdb copy, this immuneACCESS table keeps in-frame sequences only and misses some clones. Where compared with another copy, unresolved V genes explain less than half of these, and the others have no known cause. The sample profile shows some 2,500,000 clones; around 90% of them were found once. Approximately 0.41% of the sample belongs to the ten largest clones. Sequencing was done on a sample of naive CD4+ T cells from PBMCs. The cell subset or site label here, explained by the study, means: CD45RA+ positively selected. The receptors originated from a man aged 18 to 35 in good health. Some clones in this sample may be carry-over from other donors' samples.

The chain uses TRBV7-8 and TRBJ2-1; 8 nucleotides match TRBD2. V was pared by 2 bases and J by 7 bases, with 10 bases of the junction left unmatched. Germline V CDR1 and CDR2: SGHVS, FQNEAQ. This CDR3 region has 16 residues. The CDR3 region has the DNA TGTGCCAGCAGCTTAATTAGGGCTAGCGGGCTGAATGAGCAGTTCTTC. Amino acid sequence: CASSLIRASGLNEQFF.

The rearrangement uses TRBV2 and TRBJ2-2, with D unresolved. Trimming took 4 bases from V and 0 from J, leaving 15 bases between them. The CDR3 runs to 17 residues. Germline loops: CDR1 SNHLY, CDR2 FYNNEI. CDR3 amino acids: CASSARYSRPNTGELFF. The CDR3 nucleotides are TGTGCCAGCAGTGCTAGGTATTCCAGGCCGAACACCGGGGAGCTGTTTTTT.

The rearrangement joins TRBV10-1 to TRBJ1-5, with 7 bases that match TRBD1. The CDR3 extends over 14 amino acids. V was clipped by 8 bases and J by 6 bases; unmatched bases: 10. CDR1 WNHNN and CDR2 SYGVQD come from the germline V gene (reference sequence). CDR3 coding DNA: TGCGCCAGCCCTTTCCAGGGGGGAGGTCAGCCCCAGCATTTT. Amino acids: CASPFQGGGQPQHF.

The chain joins TRBV6-1 to TRBJ1-2; TRBD1 agrees at 10 bases. J was trimmed by 4 bases and V by 8 bases; bases with no gene match: 10. Germline loops: CDR1 MNHNS, CDR2 SASEGT. The CDR3 is 15 amino acids. As DNA, the CDR3 is TGTGCCAGCTCCAAAACGGGACAGGGGACCTATGGCTACACCTTC. It is translated as CASSKTGQGTYGYTF.

V gene TRBV7-8 combines with J gene TRBJ2-7; 7 bases line up with TRBD1. The germline gives CDR1 SGHVS, CDR2 FQNEAQ. V trimming: 3 bases; J trimming: 2 bases; junction bases outside the gene matches: 7. The CDR3 length is 15 residues. The chain's CDR3 is CASSFRRDRPYEQYF. CDR3 nucleotide sequence: TGTGCCAGCAGCTTCCGCCGGGACAGACCCTACGAGCAGTACTTC.

This chain joins TRBV30 and TRBJ2-1, with D tentatively TRBD1 (7 bases). Germline V gene data show CDR1 as GTSNPN and CDR2 as SVGIG (reference sequence). This CDR3 comprises 14 residues. The V end lost 2 bases, the J end lost 8 bases, and 16 bases lay between the germline ends. In DNA form, the CDR3 reads TGTGCCTGGAGTACTCTTCAGGGGGGAGATGAGCAGTTCTTC. This translates into CAWSTLQGGDEQFF. Looking up the rest from reference TRBV30 and TRBJ2-1 gives the full variable domain: SQTIHQWPATLVQPVGSPLSLECTVEGTSNPNLYWYRQAAGRGLQLLFYSVGIGQISSEVPQNLSASRPQDRQFILSSKKLLLSDSGFYLCAWSTLQGGDEQFFGPGTRLTVL.